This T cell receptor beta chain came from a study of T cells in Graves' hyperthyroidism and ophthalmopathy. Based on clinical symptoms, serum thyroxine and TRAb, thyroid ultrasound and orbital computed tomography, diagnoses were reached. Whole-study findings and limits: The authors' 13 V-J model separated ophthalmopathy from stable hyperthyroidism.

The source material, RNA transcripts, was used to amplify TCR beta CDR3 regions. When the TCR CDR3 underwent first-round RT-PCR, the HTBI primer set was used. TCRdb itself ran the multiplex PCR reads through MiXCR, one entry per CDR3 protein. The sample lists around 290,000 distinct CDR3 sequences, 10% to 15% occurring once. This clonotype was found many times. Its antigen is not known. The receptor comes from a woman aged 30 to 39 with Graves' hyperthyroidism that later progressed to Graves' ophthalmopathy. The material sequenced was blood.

CDR3 sequence reads: CASSVMGDSEQYF. CDR3 DNA sequence: TGTGCCAGCAGCGTTATGGGTGACAGCGAGCAGTACTTC. The V call is TRBV9, the J call TRBJ2-7; D is possibly TRBD1 (5 bases). This CDR3 is 13 amino acids long. Trimming cost V 2 bases and J 6 bases, with 12 bases left between them. Germline V CDR1 and CDR2: SGDLS, YYNGEE.